Each of the 17 T cell receptor beta chains below was sequenced from the same sample in a study of blood T cell repertoires in COVID-19. Some clones are missing from TCRdb's copy, which holds only in-frame ones; the method was immunoSEQ multiplex PCR. The sample yields 75,000 to 100,000 clones, approximately 87% seen once. Sequenced sample: peripheral blood. The origin of the receptors is a human donor with acute or convalescent COVID-19. The donor label of this sample is uncertain.

This chain links TRBV2 with TRBJ1-1; tentatively, D is TRBD1 (5 bases). Trimming left V 4 bases short and J 5 bases short, with 11 bases between. The CDR3 is 13 amino acids. Germline loops: CDR1 SNHLY, CDR2 FYNNEI. The CDR3 DNA sequence: TGTGCCAGCAGTGGAGCGGGACTGACTGAAGCTTTCTTT. Its protein product is CASSGAGLTEAFF. Full variable domain (missing parts from reference TRBV2 and TRBJ1-1): EPEVTQTPSHQVTQMGQEVILRCVPISNHLYFYWYRQILGQKVEFLVSFYNNEISEKSEIFDDQFSVERPDGSNFTLKIRSTKLEDSAMYFCASSGAGLTEAFFGQGTRLTVV.

This chain links TRBV28 with TRBJ1-4; the match to TRBD1 covers 7 bases. From germline, CDR1 is MDHEN and CDR2 SYDVKM. CDR3 length: 15 residues. The junction had 2 bases not matched to a gene; V was cut back by 4 bases and J by 0 bases. DNA for the CDR3: TGTGCCAGCAGTTCGACAGGGACAACTAATGAAAAACTGTTTTTT. Protein sequence: CASSSTGTTNEKLFF. Using reference TRBV28 and TRBJ1-4 for the parts outside the CDR3, the full variable domain is DVKVTQSSRYLVKRTGEKVFLECVQDMDHENMFWYRQDPGLGLRLIYFSYDVKMKEKGDIPEGYSVSREKKERFSLILESASTNQTSMYLCASSSTGTTNEKLFFGSGTQLSVL.

V is TRBV5-1 and J is TRBJ2-1; maybe TRBD1 (5 bases). In germline, CDR1 is SGHRS, CDR2 YFSETQ. V lost 0 bases to trimming and J lost 2 bases, with 12 bases between them. There are 16 residues in the CDR3. The CDR3, as DNA: TGCGCCAGCAGCTTGGGTAGGGGTTCCCCCTACAATGAGCAGTTCTTC. This gives the protein CASSLGRGSPYNEQFF.

The rearrangement uses TRBV7-2 and TRBJ2-7; 10 nucleotides agree with TRBD1. CDR1 is SGHTA, CDR2 FQGNSA, per germline. CDR3 length: 16 residues. V dropped 1 base and J dropped 3; count of bases not matched to a gene: 6. The CDR3 here is CASSLGQGAAVYEQYF. In nucleotides, the CDR3 is TGTGCCAGCAGCTTAGGACAGGGGGCGGCGGTCTACGAGCAGTACTTC.

The gene calls are TRBV7-2 and TRBJ1-2; D is possibly TRBD1 (6 bases). Trimming took 5 bases from V and 5 from J, leaving 18 bases between them. The CDR3 sequence is 15 residues long. Germline CDR1 reads SGHTA; CDR2 reads FQGNSA. CDR3 loop: CASSPGQAEFYGYTF. For the CDR3, the DNA is TGTGCCAGCAGCCCGGGACAAGCCGAATTTTATGGCTACACCTTC.

The rearrangement links TRBV19 to TRBJ1-4; perhaps TRBD1 as D (6 bases). The CDR3 spans 15 residues. Trimming took 5 bases from V and 6 from J, leaving 16 bases between them. Germline V gene lookup returns CDR1 LNHDA and CDR2 SQIVND (reference sequence). The CDR3 is CASSFKRGAYEKLFF. The CDR3 DNA sequence: TGTGCCAGTAGTTTCAAACGGGGGGCCTATGAAAAACTGTTTTTT.

This sequence joins TRBV5-4 and TRBJ2-5, with D possibly matching TRBD2 (5 bases). This CDR3 contains 16 residues. The germline CDR1 and CDR2 sequences are SGHNT and YYREEE (reference sequence). Trimming took off 2 bases at V and 2 bases at J, with 16 bases between the two ends. CDR3 coding DNA: TGTGCCAGCAGCTTCCCCCAGTTTGGGAGACAAGAGACCCAGTACTTC. Its translation is CASSFPQFGRQETQYF.

The genes are TRBV15 and TRBJ2-7, with TRBD2 matching 8 bases. The CDR3 has 14 amino acids. V lost 2 bases and J lost 3; bases outside the gene matches: 3. Germline CDR1 reads LNHNV; CDR2 reads YYDKDF (reference sequence). The CDR3 nucleotides read TGTGCCACCAGCAGACCTAGCGGGTACTACGAGCAGTACTTC. Protein product: CATSRPSGYYEQYF.

The V and J genes are TRBV4-2 and TRBJ2-2; 9 positions match TRBD1. Trimming at V came to 7 bases and at J to 7 bases, leaving 7 bases not matched to a gene. Per germline, CDR1 LGHNA and CDR2 YNFKEQ. The CDR3 consists of 14 residues. The CDR3 nucleotides read TGTGCCAGCAACCCGGGACAGGGAATCGGGGAGCTGTTTTTT. It yields the protein CASNPGQGIGELFF.

This chain links TRBV28 with TRBJ2-3; 9 nucleotides match TRBD2. Trimming took 3 bases from V and 3 from J; bases not matched to a gene: 4. CDR1 is MDHEN, CDR2 SYDVKM, per germline. This CDR3 region has 15 residues. CDR3 in DNA: TGTGCCAGCAGTTTTGGCGGGGGGGCGACAGATACGCAGTATTTT. The encoded protein is CASSFGGGATDTQYF.

V usage is TRBV24-1 and J usage is TRBJ1-1; no firm D call. V was cut by 7 bases and J by 2 bases, with 4 bases left in between. Germline V gives CDR1 KGHDR, CDR2 SFDVKD. This CDR3 is 11 amino acids long. The CDR3 sequence: CATSLNTEAFF. The DNA for the CDR3 is TGTGCCACCAGCTTAAACACTGAAGCTTTCTTT.

The rearrangement joins TRBV28 to TRBJ2-5; tentative D call: TRBD1 (6 bases). With 6 bases removed from V and 3 bases from J, the gap between germline ends came to 17 bases. CDR1 and CDR2 (germline): MDHEN, SYDVKM. The CDR3 extends over 15 amino acids. The CDR3 loop is CASRGAVVGEETQYF. DNA for the CDR3: TGTGCCAGCAGGGGGGCAGTCGTCGGGGAAGAGACCCAGTACTTC.

The chain is built from TRBV2 and TRBJ2-7; a weak D match, TRBD2 (5 bases). Trimming stripped 8 bases from V and 0 bases from J, with 11 bases between. Germline loops: CDR1 SNHLY, CDR2 FYNNEI. The CDR3 sequence is 13 residues long. The chain's CDR3 is CASWRGSSYEQYF. In DNA, the CDR3 is TGTGCCAGCTGGAGAGGGAGCTCCTACGAGCAGTACTTC.

The chain recombines TRBV11-3 with TRBJ2-2; tentatively, D is TRBD1 (6 bases). With 1 base removed from V and 1 base from J, the gap between germline ends came to 7 bases. This CDR3 region has 15 residues. Per the germline V gene, CDR1 is SGHNT and CDR2 is YENEEA. CDR3 nucleotide sequence: TGTGCCAGCAGCTTAGTAGGGGGGAACACCGGGGAGCTGTTTTTT. Amino acid sequence: CASSLVGGNTGELFF.

The chain links TRBV6-5 to TRBJ1-2; the D is unclear. Germline V lookup: CDR1 MNHEY, CDR2 SVGAGI. Trimming removed 0 bases from V and 3 bases from J, with 8 bases in between. The CDR3 covers 14 residues. CDR3 in DNA: TGTGCCAGCAGTTACTCAAAGAGGGACTATGGCTACACCTTC. It is translated as CASSYSKRDYGYTF.

This chain joins TRBV12-3 or TRBV12-4 and TRBJ1-3; D is uncertain. Trimming stripped 3 bases from V and 4 bases from J, with 4 bases between. This CDR3 region has 12 residues. CDR3 nucleotide sequence: TGTGCCAGCAGTTTTGCGGGAAACACCATATATTTT. Its protein product is CASSFAGNTIYF.

The J gene is TRBJ1-1, the V gene TRBV10-3; 8 bases fit TRBD1. Germline CDR1 reads ENHRY; CDR2 reads SYGVKD. Germline trimming cut 6 bases from V and 1 base from J; bases unmatched to any gene: 1. The CDR3 extends over 13 amino acids. CDR3 amino acids: CAIRQGENTEAFF. CDR3 nucleotides: TGTGCCATCAGACAGGGGGAGAACACTGAAGCTTTCTTT.